These T cell receptor beta chains were read from a single sample in a study of naive and memory T cell subsets. One entry per CDR3 protein, called by TCRdb with MiXCR from the UMI-ligation and nested PCR reads. The data hold around 25,000 distinct CDR3 sequences, with 6% observed a single time. Specimen: skin, collected from a tuberculin skin test site. The source of these receptors is an adult in good health. The CDR3 runs from the conserved cysteine through the conserved F or W. The D gene is left open where the match is weak. Size is omitted from some rows. Given values are once, few, many or a class for expanded clones.

J gene	D gene	CDR3 length	V gene	clone size	CDR3 protein	CDR3 DNA
TRBJ2-7	TRBD1	16	TRBV3-1	many	CASSQDAGQGRGEQYF	TGTGCCAGCAGCCAAGATGCCGGACAGGGTCGAGGCGAGCAGTACTTC
TRBJ2-7	TRBD1	14	TRBV15	few	CATSSDRGAYEQYF	TGTGCCACCAGCAGCGACAGGGGGGCCTACGAGCAGTACTTC
TRBJ2-2	TRBD2	16	TRBV25-1	many	CASSEGGLVGPGELFF	TGTGCCAGCAGTGAAGGGGGACTAGTAGGGCCCGGGGAGCTGTTTTTT
TRBJ2-1	.	13	TRBV7-2	many	CASSPAHYNEQFF	TGTGCCAGCAGCCCCGCCCATTACAATGAGCAGTTCTTC
TRBJ2-3	.	13	TRBV5-1	many	CASSLFSTDTQYF	TGCGCCAGCAGCTTATTCAGCACAGATACGCAGTATTTT
TRBJ2-5	TRBD1	14	TRBV19	few	CASSPGQGEETQYF	TGTGCCAGCTCTCCGGGACAGGGGGAAGAGACCCAGTACTTC
TRBJ2-5	.	16	TRBV6-5	few	CASSSPGRGADETQYF	TGTGCCAGCAGTTCACCGGGAAGAGGAGCGGACGAGACCCAGTACTTC
TRBJ2-1	TRBD2	15	TRBV7-2	medium-sized	CASSLGVAGPHEQFF	TGTGCCAGCAGCCTCGGAGTAGCGGGACCCCATGAGCAGTTCTTC
TRBJ2-5	TRBD2	17	TRBV4-2	.	CASSQAAGEVKGMTQYF	TGTGCCAGCAGCCAAGCAGCGGGAGAGGTCAAAGGGATGACCCAGTACTTC
TRBJ2-1	.	15	TRBV5-4	many	CASSLVSNAWNEQFF	TGTGCCAGCAGCTTGGTTTCTAATGCGTGGAATGAGCAGTTCTTC
TRBJ2-1	TRBD2	18	TRBV7-3	medium-sized	CASSLTPQGSGGRNEQFF	TGTGCCAGCAGCTTAACCCCCCAGGGTAGCGGGGGAAGGAATGAGCAGTTCTTC
TRBJ1-5	.	15	TRBV19	few	CASRPGGISNQPQHF	TGTGCCAGTAGACCTGGTGGGATTAGCAATCAGCCCCAGCATTTT
TRBJ1-4	.	15	TRBV4-3	medium-sized	CASSLILATNEKLFF	TGCGCCAGCAGCCTCATTTTGGCAACTAATGAAAAACTGTTTTTT
TRBJ2-2	TRBD1	17	TRBV23-1	many	CASSQSLRTGRFGELFF	TGCGCCAGCAGTCAATCCCTTCGGACAGGGAGGTTCGGGGAGCTGTTTTTT
TRBJ1-1	.	13	TRBV29-1	medium-sized	CSVASQLNTEAFF	TGCAGCGTTGCATCACAGCTGAACACTGAAGCTTTCTTT
TRBJ2-2	.	14	TRBV5-1	many	CASSLEEGPGELFF	TGCGCCAGCAGCTTGGAAGAGGGGCCCGGGGAGCTGTTTTTT
TRBJ1-5	TRBD1	15	TRBV4-3	.	CASSQDTNRGPPQHF	TGCGCCAGCAGCCAAGACACGAACAGGGGTCCGCCCCAGCATTTT
TRBJ1-1	.	13	TRBV28	many	CASSEATGPEAFF	TGTGCCAGCAGTGAAGCAACTGGTCCTGAAGCTTTCTTT
TRBJ2-1	.	14	TRBV6-5	.	CASSSGIPYNEQFF	TGTGCCAGCAGTTCCGGGATCCCCTACAATGAGCAGTTCTTC
TRBJ2-1	.	11	TRBV10-3	many	CAISVRNEQFF	TGTGCCATCAGTGTCCGGAATGAGCAGTTCTTC
TRBJ1-2	.	15	TRBV29-1	many	CSVQTAREFGYGYTF	TGCAGCGTCCAGACAGCCCGGGAATTCGGCTATGGCTACACCTTC
TRBJ2-1	TRBD2	15	TRBV14	many	CASRPSGIFGGEQFF	TGTGCCAGCAGGCCTAGCGGGATATTCGGGGGTGAGCAGTTCTTC
TRBJ2-5	TRBD1	13	TRBV29-1	once	CSVEGQYQETQYF	TGCAGCGTTGAGGGACAGTACCAAGAGACCCAGTACTTC
TRBJ2-3	TRBD1	15	TRBV18	few	CASSLGQGNTDTQYF	TGTGCCAGCTCCCTGGGACAGGGTAATACAGATACGCAGTATTTT
TRBJ2-3	TRBD2	15	TRBV28	.	CASFTKREGRDTQYF	TGTGCCAGCTTCACAAAGCGGGAGGGCCGAGATACGCAGTATTTT
TRBJ2-7	.	14	TRBV18	many	CASSRRRTVYEQYF	TGTGCCAGCTCACGACGTCGGACAGTCTACGAGCAGTACTTC
TRBJ2-1	TRBD2	18	TRBV20-1	few	CSAPTSGRAASSYNEQFF	TGCAGTGCCCCGACTAGCGGGAGGGCCGCAAGCTCTTACAATGAGCAGTTCTTC
TRBJ2-5	.	13	TRBV19	.	CASSRTDQETQYF	TGTGCCAGTAGTAGGACAGACCAAGAGACCCAGTACTTC
TRBJ2-1	TRBD2	18	TRBV14	medium-sized	CASSPGTSVTSSYNEQFF	TGTGCCAGCAGCCCCGGGACTAGCGTAACCAGCTCCTACAATGAGCAGTTCTTC
TRBJ1-1	.	14	TRBV12-3/TRBV12-4	many	CASSPDLLGAEAFF	TGTGCCAGCAGTCCGGATCTCCTCGGGGCTGAAGCTTTCTTT
TRBJ2-7	.	14	TRBV3-1	many	CASSQRTRAYEQYF	TGTGCCAGCAGCCAAAGAACTAGAGCCTACGAGCAGTACTTC
TRBJ2-7	.	14	TRBV4-3	.	CASVQGVGAYEQYF	TGCGCCAGCGTCCAAGGTGTAGGGGCCTACGAGCAGTACTTC
TRBJ2-1	.	17	TRBV12-3/TRBV12-4	few	CATTTLTGELPYNEQFF	TGTGCCACTACGACCCTAACGGGCGAACTTCCTTACAATGAGCAGTTCTTC
TRBJ2-1	.	15	TRBV7-9	many	CASSLLGHRYNEQFF	TGTGCCAGCAGCTTATTAGGACACCGGTACAATGAGCAGTTCTTC
TRBJ1-1	.	14	TRBV7-9	few	CASSSLGGSTEAFF	TGTGCCAGCAGCTCCCTGGGGGGGAGTACTGAAGCTTTCTTT
TRBJ1-1	.	12	TRBV6-2/TRBV6-3	many	CASSSTGGGAFF	TGTGCCAGCAGCAGCACTGGGGGAGGAGCTTTCTTT
TRBJ1-6	.	16	TRBV28	many	CASSYLETERNSPLHF	TGTGCCAGCAGTTATTTAGAAACCGAGCGGAATTCACCCCTCCACTTT
TRBJ2-2	.	17	TRBV6-5	many	CASSLQPRSTNTGELFF	TGTGCCAGCAGTTTACAACCGAGATCAACGAACACCGGGGAGCTGTTTTTT
TRBJ2-5	TRBD1	14	TRBV7-9	many	CASSPKGAQETQYF	TGTGCCAGCAGCCCTAAGGGGGCACAAGAGACCCAGTACTTC
TRBJ2-7	TRBD1	16	TRBV29-1	medium-sized	CSVEEGGTGETYEQYF	TGCAGCGTTGAAGAGGGTGGGACAGGAGAGACCTACGAGCAGTACTTC
TRBJ2-1	TRBD2	17	TRBV6-1	many	CASSVTGLAGGTVEQFF	TGTGCCAGCAGTGTAACCGGACTAGCGGGAGGGACGGTTGAGCAGTTCTTC
TRBJ2-7	TRBD2	13	TRBV10-3	few	CAISGRGGYEQYF	TGTGCCATCAGTGGGCGGGGGGGCTACGAGCAGTACTTC
TRBJ2-7	.	15	TRBV6-1	many	CASSRSGVTSYEQYF	TGTGCCAGCAGTAGATCAGGGGTCACCTCCTACGAGCAGTACTTC
TRBJ1-1	.	11	TRBV11-2	many	CASSLSWEAFF	TGTGCCAGCAGCCTTTCTTGGGAAGCTTTCTTT
TRBJ2-1	.	13	TRBV7-9	once	CASSLGALDEQFF	TGTGCCAGCAGCTTAGGAGCTCTTGATGAGCAGTTCTTC